The clone carrying this T cell receptor beta chain was counted at least ten times. Its cognate antigen is unknown. This entry belongs to a study of T-cell reconstitution after alpha-beta-depleted transplantation in children. Study-level results: Counts and diversity of T cells one year after transplant came mostly from newly produced T cells.

Preparation of the TCRbeta library involved a method that used unique molecular identifiers. In TCRdb, the PCR reads were re-called with MiXCR into one record per CDR3 protein. Here the sample spans 250,000 to 300,000 distinct CDR3 sequences, 9.5% to 13% being singletons. The length of the CDR3 is 12 residues. V was pared by 4 bases and J by 6 bases, with 7 bases between. Germline-derived CDR1 and CDR2 are LNHNV and YYDKDF (reference sequence). The sequencing used PBMCs, collected before TCRalphabeta/CD19-depleted stem cell transplant. This sequence was found in a boy under two years old with acute myeloid leukemia, due to receive a stem cell transplant. The gene calls are TRBV15 and TRBJ2-1; tentative D call: TRBD1 (5 bases). CDR3 sequence: CATSIDSNEQFF. The CDR3 region has the DNA TGTGCCACCAGCATCGACAGCAATGAGCAGTTCTTC. The complete variable domain, with remaining parts taken from reference TRBV15 and TRBJ2-1, reads DAMVIQNPRYQVTQFGKPVTLSCSQTLNHNVMYWYQQKSSQAPKLLFHYYDKDFNNEADTPDNFQSRRPNTSFCFLDIRSPGLGDTAMYLCATSIDSNEQFFGPGTRLTVL.